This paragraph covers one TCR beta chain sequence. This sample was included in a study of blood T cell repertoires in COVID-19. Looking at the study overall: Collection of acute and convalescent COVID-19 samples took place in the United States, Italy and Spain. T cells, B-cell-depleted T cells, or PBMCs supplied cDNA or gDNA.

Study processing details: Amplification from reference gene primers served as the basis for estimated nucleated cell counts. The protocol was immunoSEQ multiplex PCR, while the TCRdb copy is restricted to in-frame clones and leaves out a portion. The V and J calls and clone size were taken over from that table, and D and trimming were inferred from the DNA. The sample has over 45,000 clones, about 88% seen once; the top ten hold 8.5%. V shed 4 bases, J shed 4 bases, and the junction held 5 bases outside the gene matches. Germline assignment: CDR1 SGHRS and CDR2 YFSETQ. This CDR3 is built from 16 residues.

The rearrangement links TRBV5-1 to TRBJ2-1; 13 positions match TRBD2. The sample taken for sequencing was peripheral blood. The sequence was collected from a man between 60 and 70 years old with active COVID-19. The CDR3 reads CASSGILAGGYNEQFF. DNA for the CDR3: TGCGCCAGCAGCGGAATACTAGCGGGAGGGTACAATGAGCAGTTCTTC.